This T cell receptor beta chain was profiled in a study of cytomegalovirus exposure and HLA in healthy donors (dated by TCRdb to the late 2010s). Some background on the complete study: According to an earlier analysis of 587 of the donors, about 190 million T cells yielded over 100 million unique TCR beta sequences and about 300 Gb of sequence data. An early release that covered roughly 600 HLA-typed donors contained about 300 gigabases of sequencing data and about 84 million unique TCR sequences. Among the roughly 370 genotyped donors, approximately 77% belonged to the genetic ancestry cluster associated with self-reported Caucasian donors. The study aimed to test whether signatures of past pathogen exposure could be identified by cataloging public T cell receptors. The T cell repertoires of 670 or so subjects were profiled by immunosequencing and related to cytomegalovirus serostatus. A separate validation cohort of roughly 130 different subjects was used in addition to the roughly 720-subject first cohort. To predict cytomegalovirus infection status, the study combined high-throughput TCR immunosequencing, statistical association of individual TCRs with disease status, and machine learning. To study patterns of TCR occurrence, a later analysis re-analyzed previously published TCR beta repertoires from 666 donors and added high-resolution HLA genotyping. The later analysis used no new phenotypic data to find candidate immune exposures, relying instead on TCR beta sequences and their occurrence across donors. An earlier analysis of several hundred of the donors applied high-throughput TCR beta sequencing to assess whether each TCR beta V gene segment acted as functional or pseudogenic. Donor age, sex, ethnicity and CMV serostatus were collected together with the repertoire data. A later genetic analysis took genome-wide SNP genotypes for about 55% of the 666 donors and used that subset as a discovery cohort. Every repertoire in the discovery cohort had been generated on one and the same sequencing platform. HLA typing included class I and class II loci at four-digit resolution. Typing coverage differed by locus: A, B, C, DRB1 and DQB1 were typed in about 620-640 donors, DQA1 in approximately 520, DPA1 in some 600, and DPB1 in 450 to 490. Because of strong linkage in the cohort, 4 to 6 DR-DQ haplotypes were treated as single units for association and clustering. Across around 400 genotyped donors of the cohort, an average of 235,054 unique TCR beta nucleotide sequences per donor were sequenced, and 15% to 20% of those sequences were non-productive.

The cohort was made up of about 670 healthy bone marrow donors. Cohort members were all nominally healthy when sampled, although unrecorded immune exposures were likely present. The donor was CMV seronegative and belonged to the group of under 400 seronegative cohort members. A peripheral blood sample was collected from each donor, and TCR beta sequencing was performed on peripheral blood mononuclear cells. The Qiagen DNeasy Blood Extraction Kit was used to extract genomic DNA from the blood cell samples. Libraries were built with the immunoSEQ multiplex PCR assay. For the multiplex PCR, a mixture combining 60 forward primers for TCR Vbeta segments and 13 reverse primers for TCR Jbeta segments was used. A multiplex PCR assay on genomic DNA amplified the CDR3 region of rearranged TCR beta genes. On the Illumina HiSeq System, the amplified TCR beta libraries were sequenced as 87-base-pair reads. The published analysis was carried out like this. Across the roughly 700 repertoires, a later analysis counted around 80 million unique TCR beta chains, 9 million to 14 million of which were shared by at least two donors. To remove PCR and sequencing errors, raw reads were error-corrected and collapsed into unique sequences using a nearest-neighbor algorithm that merged closely related sequences. To assign V, D and J gene segments, CDR3 sequences were aligned to IMGT reference sequences. For a sequence to be retained, at least a six-nucleotide match to both a V gene segment and a J gene segment was required. Rearrangements were classified as productive when the CDR3 lacked stop codons and remained in frame with V and J, and all other rearrangements were classified as non-productive. Following IMGT convention, CDR3 was defined as the stretch from the second conserved V-encoded cysteine to the conserved J-encoded phenylalanine. In an earlier analysis of approximately 500 of the donors, sequences lacking an unambiguous match to a single V gene segment were excluded. In an earlier analysis of 587 of the donors, V segments were called functional above 56.7% productive rearrangements and were called segregating when the between-donor standard deviation exceeded 5%. A statistical classification framework was built to diagnose cytomegalovirus status from the catalog of TCR beta chain sequences. A later analysis assigned V and J genes by comparing TCR nucleotide sequences with IMGT/GENE-DB human TR gene sequences. A later analysis assigned CDR3 sequences and most-parsimonious VDJ recombination scenarios with the TCRdist pipeline. A later analysis defined each TCR beta chain by its CDR3 amino acid sequence plus V-gene family, and excluded reads lacking a unique V-gene family. To address suspected cross-contamination and a sequencing artifact, a later analysis removed 592 highly shared, low-generation-probability nucleotide sequences. In a later analysis, a clonal expansion index was calculated for each public chain from normalized within-repertoire ranks of inferred template counts. Generation probabilities in a later analysis came from a VDJ recombination model fitted to out-of-frame rearrangements, and those results were checked against IGoR. Hypergeometric tests were used in a later analysis to score TCR-TCR, TCR-HLA and TCR-CMV co-occurrence, with a repertoire-size bias correction applied to the TCR pairs. A later analysis estimated false discovery rates by permuting HLA or CMV assignments 20 times. A later analysis grouped co-occurring TCRs with DBSCAN, adding TCRdist sequence similarity when clustering within HLA-allele-positive subsets. Co-occurrence clustering excluded repertoires with fewer than 30,000 or more than 120,000 public chains, plus five with anomalous nucleotide sharing. TCRdb retrieved this table from immuneACCESS and kept in-frame rearrangements only. Not all clones are present; in checked studies, unresolved V genes account for under half, and no reason is known for the remainder. The DNA was the basis for D and trimming; V, J and clone size are from that table. For this sample there are around 140,000 clones; approximately 77% appear just once. Clones ranked in the top ten supply 0.94% of the sample.

General study outcomes and caveats: HLA typing was unavailable for some donors at each locus, so association tests used only the typed subset. In vitro tests confirmed that a few of the cytomegalovirus-associated TCR beta chains recognize cytomegalovirus antigens. In an earlier analysis of about 600 of the donors, most TCR beta V segments appeared in productive rearrangements about 87% or about 30% of the time, broadly matching IMGT annotations. According to the authors, the approach could potentially be generalized to other disease states and immunological phenotypes. Linkage disequilibrium might explain the correlated functional status among segregating V segments, but an unknown experimental factor could not be ruled out. Assigning TCR associations to individual alleles was difficult when HLA alleles, especially DR and DQ, strongly co-occurred. Some IMGT-functional V segments, including TRBV6-2 and TRBV6-3, could not be distinguished by the 87-base-pair reads and were therefore excluded. A further reported finding was that TCR beta sequences accurately predicted the HLA-A and HLA-B alleles for most subjects in the first cohort. A later analysis found that HLA-associated TCR beta chains were more clonally expanded and had lower generation probabilities than equally common non-associated chains. While some public TCRs were present in many individuals, most TCR sequences turned up only very rarely across donors. In a later analysis, some 18,000 TCR beta sequences were associated with specific HLA alleles at a false discovery rate of 0.05. This cohort had only TCR beta chains sequenced, and the lack of alpha or paired-chain data limited which features could be detected. A group of highly shared sequence variants was considered likely to be a technical artifact of the sequencing pipeline. An association between a missense DCLRE1C variant and V-gene and J-gene trimming of TCR beta chains was found in a later genetic analysis and replicated in an independent cohort. Most CMV-associated TCR beta chains appeared to be HLA-restricted in a later analysis, and the HLA associations seemed to be driven largely by CMV exposure. The earlier analysis of some 540 of the donors excluded about 16 rarely observed V segments, including chromosome 9 orphons, because counts were too low. The study listed 150 to 200 TCR beta chains as associated with cytomegalovirus. CMV serostatus was the only immune exposure information available for the cohort. In a later analysis, TCR association rates were found to vary across HLA loci, with the most associated TCRs seen for DRB1 alleles and the fewest for HLA-C alleles. The presence/absence analyses assumed that sequencing depth was roughly uniform across donors, and that assumption may not be true. Cytomegalovirus status was reported to be diagnosed by the classifier with high specificity and sensitivity in both the original and validation cohorts. A later analysis reported that several top co-occurrence clusters appeared linked to parvovirus B19, influenza, CMV and Epstein-Barr virus. Compared with the roughly 600-donor mean, donors in an Asian-associated ancestry cluster had fewer N-insertions in productive TCRs, according to a later genetic analysis.

A remark on this clone: Its recognized antigen is unknown. Nothing much larger sits one base from this clone, and base qualities are not available.

For CDR1 and CDR2, the germline V gene lists MDHEN and SYDVKM. From its cysteine to its phenylalanine, the CDR3 spans 14 amino acids. The CDR3 DNA has 42 bases and is translated from base 1. V gives up 6 bases and J gives up 3 bases, and the segment between their germline ends measures 14 bases. The sequencing sample was made of PBMCs. This chain joins TRBV28 to TRBJ1-2; D gene: possibly TRBD1, on 6 matching bases. The sequence came from an older woman in good health and CMV-seronegative. CDR3 protein: CASRTGESYYGYTF. The nucleotide sequence reads as follows: TGTGCCAGCAGGACAGGAGAATCGTACTATGGCTACACCTTC.